A single sample gave rise to the 10 T cell receptor beta chains below, sequenced in a study of T cells in narcolepsy. The data were produced by immunoSEQ multiplex PCR, yet TCRdb's version contains in-frame clones alone and is incomplete. The table records over 25,000 clones, almost 90% of them present only once. The sample comprised CD45RA- memory CD4+ T cells from PBMCs. The receptors originated from a human donor with narcolepsy.

As DNA, the CDR3 is TGTGCCTGGGGATCCTTGAACACTGAAGCTTTCTTT. As protein: CAWGSLNTEAFF. V usage is TRBV30 and J usage is TRBJ1-1, with unresolved D. Germline-derived CDR1 and CDR2 are GTSNPN and SVGIG (reference sequence). Trimming removed 5 bases from V and 0 bases from J, with 7 bases in between. This CDR3 spans 12 amino acids.

This rearrangement joins TRBV2 to TRBJ1-5, with D possibly TRBD1 on 5 matching bases. Trimming removed 3 bases at V and 1 base at J, with 10 bases between. Germline CDR1 is SNHLY and CDR2 is FYNNEI. CDR3 length: 15 residues. The CDR3 loop reads CASSDTWDSNQPQHF. The CDR3 DNA sequence: TGTGCCAGCAGTGACACCTGGGACAGCAATCAGCCCCAGCATTTT. The entire variable domain, with the rest obtained from reference TRBV2 and TRBJ1-5, is as follows: EPEVTQTPSHQVTQMGQEVILRCVPISNHLYFYWYRQILGQKVEFLVSFYNNEISEKSEIFDDQFSVERPDGSNFTLKIRSTKLEDSAMYFCASSDTWDSNQPQHFGDGTRLSIL.

With regard to this clone: Additional DNA sequences in this sample encode the identical CDR3. V is TRBV19 and J is TRBJ1-1; D perhaps matches TRBD1 (5 bases). Trimming shortened V by 3 bases and J by 2 bases, and 13 bases separated the two germline ends. Germline CDR1 reads LNHDA; CDR2 reads SQIVND (reference sequence). The length of the CDR3 is 15 residues. The CDR3 nucleotides are TGTGCCAGTAGTATTTCAGGGCTGCCCAACACTGAAGCTTTCTTT. Its protein product is CASSISGLPNTEAFF.

J is TRBJ2-1 and V is TRBV5-1, with D uncertain. The CDR3 runs to 13 residues. Germline CDR1 reads SGHRS; CDR2 reads YFSETQ. V gave up 2 bases and J gave up 7 bases, with 10 bases separating them. DNA for the CDR3: TGCGCCAGCAGCTTTTCTGCTAGGAATGAGCAGTTCTTC. It encodes CASSFSARNEQFF.

The V gene is TRBV10-3, the J gene TRBJ2-5; D gene uncertain. The V end lost 0 bases, the J end lost 3 bases, and 5 bases lay between the germline ends. Germline V lookup: CDR1 ENHRY, CDR2 SYGVKD. There are 13 residues in the CDR3. CDR3 sequence (DNA): TGTGCCATCAGTGAGTCCGTCAAAGAGACCCAGTACTTC. As protein: CAISESVKETQYF.

This clone is a singleton in its sample. The chain combines TRBV5-1 with TRBJ2-1; no reliable D call. Germline V gene lookup returns CDR1 SGHRS and CDR2 YFSETQ. This CDR3 has 16 residues. The ends were cut back, 1 base at V and 0 bases at J, with 11 bases in the middle. The CDR3: CASSLSDGSSYNEQFF. The DNA of the CDR3 is TGCGCCAGCAGCTTGAGTGATGGCAGCTCCTACAATGAGCAGTTCTTC.

This sequence joins TRBV7-2 and TRBJ2-3; the match to TRBD2 covers 13 bases. This CDR3 is 15 amino acids long. V shed 8 bases, J shed 6 bases, and the junction held 8 bases outside the gene matches. Germline lookup yields CDR1 SGHTA and CDR2 FQGNSA. The CDR3, as DNA: TGTGCCAGCCAAACTAGCGGGGGGGCGTCGGATACGCAGTATTTT. Its protein is CASQTSGGASDTQYF.

The chain is built from TRBV5-1 and TRBJ1-1; TRBD1 is a possible D gene (6 bases). This CDR3 comprises 13 residues. The V gene's germline CDR1 is SGHRS and CDR2 YFSETQ. Between the trimmed V and J ends, which lost 6 bases and 4 bases, there was a span of 13 bases. The CDR3 loop is CASTIQGSTEAFF. CDR3 nucleotide sequence: TGCGCCAGCACCATACAGGGAAGCACTGAAGCTTTCTTT.

This clone occurred once. CDR3 DNA: TGCAGCGTCGGGGACAGGACATTCTATGGCTACACCTTC. Protein product: CSVGDRTFYGYTF. This chain joins TRBV29-1 and TRBJ1-2, with 8 bases that match TRBD1. The germline CDR1 and CDR2 sequences are SQVTM and ANQGSEA. With 6 bases clipped from V and 4 bases from J, the junction kept 7 bases outside the gene matches. The CDR3 runs to 13 residues.

The V call is TRBV19, the J call TRBJ2-1; D unclear. CDR1 and CDR2 (germline): LNHDA, SQIVND (reference sequence). The ends were cut back, 10 bases at V and 2 bases at J, with 6 bases in the middle. CDR3 length: 11 residues. The CDR3 sequence is CATRTYNEQFF. CDR3 nucleotide sequence: TGTGCCACGCGAACCTACAATGAGCAGTTCTTC.